Listed below are T cell receptor beta chains from one sample, sequenced in a study of cytomegalovirus exposure and HLA in healthy donors. Profiled with immunoSEQ multiplex PCR; TCRdb holds only in-frame clones, not every one. Here the sample spans more than 150,000 clones, 82% being singletons. Input material: PBMCs. These receptors all come from a man aged 35-49 years in good health and CMV-seronegative. CDR3s include the opening cysteine and the closing phenylalanine or tryptophan. Fields, in order: D gene, J gene, clone size, CDR3 length, V gene, CDR3 protein, CDR3 DNA. D genes are given only for firm matches. Expanded clones are given a class, and other clones once, few, many or no size at all.

TRBD1	TRBJ2-5	-	16	TRBV25-1	CASSPEGQGARKTQYF	TGTGCCAGCAGTCCGGAAGGACAGGGGGCTAGAAAGACCCAGTACTTC
-	TRBJ2-7	-	10	TRBV20-1	CSARGGKSYF	TGCAGTGCTAGAGGCGGGAAAAGTTACTTC
-	TRBJ1-1	-	14	TRBV6-6	CASSYTGWNTEAFF	TGTGCCAGCAGTTACACGGGATGGAACACTGAAGCTTTCTTT
TRBD1	TRBJ1-1	-	15	TRBV7-9	CASSSTGNANTEAFF	TGTGCCAGCAGCTCGACAGGGAACGCGAACACTGAAGCTTTCTTT
TRBD2	TRBJ2-3	-	15	TRBV18	CASSPVRGVTDTQYF	TGTGCCAGCTCACCAGTGCGGGGGGTCACAGATACGCAGTATTTT
TRBD1	TRBJ2-5	-	13	TRBV19	CASSKGQGETQYF	TGTGCCAGTAGTAAGGGACAGGGGGAGACCCAGTACTTC
-	TRBJ1-2	-	13	TRBV6-5	CASSEQGNYGYTF	TGTGCCAGCAGTGAGCAGGGCAACTATGGCTACACCTTC
-	TRBJ1-4	-	14	TRBV27	CASSVPGRGEKLFF	TGTGCCAGCAGTGTACCAGGGAGGGGTGAAAAACTGTTTTTT
-	TRBJ2-2	-	13	TRBV6-5	CASSYLQAGELFF	TGTGCCAGCAGTTATTTACAGGCCGGGGAGCTGTTTTTT
TRBD1	TRBJ1-1	-	12	TRBV29-1	CSVGTGLTEAFF	TGCAGCGTCGGGACAGGGCTCACTGAAGCTTTCTTT
-	TRBJ1-2	-	13	TRBV5-4	CASSWGTIYGYTF	TGTGCCAGCAGCTGGGGGACAATTTATGGCTACACCTTC
-	TRBJ1-6	once	16	TRBV7-9	CASSLVVGATFSPLHF	TGTGCCAGCAGCTTAGTAGTGGGGGCCACCTTTTCACCCCTCCACTTT
TRBD1	TRBJ2-7	-	12	TRBV10-3	CAISRTGYEQYF	TGTGCCATCAGCCGGACAGGCTACGAGCAGTACTTC
-	TRBJ2-5	-	13	TRBV11-2	CASSLGQKETQYF	TGTGCCAGCAGCTTGGGGCAGAAAGAGACCCAGTACTTC
TRBD2	TRBJ2-7	-	15	TRBV2	CASSEDLAGVREQYF	TGTGCCAGCAGTGAAGATTTAGCGGGAGTTAGGGAGCAGTACTTC
-	TRBJ2-2	-	16	TRBV4-3	CASSQDHRVPTGELFF	TGCGCCAGCAGCCAAGACCACAGGGTTCCGACCGGGGAGCTGTTTTTT
-	TRBJ1-5	-	14	TRBV23-1	CASRGAYSNQPQHF	TGCGCCAGCAGGGGGGCTTATAGCAATCAGCCCCAGCATTTT
TRBD2	TRBJ2-3	-	12	TRBV19	CASSRDYNTQYF	TGTGCCAGTAGTAGGGACTACAACACGCAGTATTTT
TRBD1	TRBJ2-1	-	14	TRBV18	CASSPGQGYGEQFF	TGTGCCAGCTCACCCGGACAGGGTTACGGTGAGCAGTTCTTC
TRBD1	TRBJ2-3	-	15	TRBV28	CASSLTGQGTDTQYF	TGTGCCAGCAGCCTGACGGGACAGGGTACAGATACGCAGTATTTT
TRBD2	TRBJ2-5	-	16	TRBV5-6	CASRSPGLASQETQYF	TGTGCCAGCAGATCTCCGGGACTAGCGAGTCAAGAGACCCAGTACTTC
TRBD1	TRBJ1-3	-	15	TRBV30	CAWSRTGVSGNTIYF	TGTGCCTGGAGTCGTACAGGGGTTAGTGGAAACACCATATATTTT
-	TRBJ2-7	-	15	TRBV7-2	CASSLAAQGYYEQYF	TGTGCCAGCAGCTTAGCTGCCCAGGGGTACTACGAGCAGTACTTC
-	TRBJ1-1	-	12	TRBV13	CASSPGITEAFF	TGTGCCAGCAGCCCAGGGATCACTGAAGCTTTCTTT
-	TRBJ2-1	-	17	TRBV28	CASSSNLRQTTYNEQFF	TGTGCCAGCAGTTCAAACCTCCGACAGACCACCTACAATGAGCAGTTCTTC
TRBD1	TRBJ1-1	-	18	TRBV28	CASSSHPGQGGMNTEAFF	TGTGCCAGCAGTTCCCATCCCGGACAGGGGGGGATGAACACTGAAGCTTTCTTT
TRBD1	TRBJ1-1	-	15	TRBV27	CASKRTGGRWTEAFF	TGTGCCAGCAAACGGACAGGGGGCCGATGGACTGAAGCTTTCTTT
-	TRBJ1-1	-	14	TRBV6-5	CASSYVRGATEAFF	TGTGCCAGCAGTTATGTAAGGGGCGCCACTGAAGCTTTCTTT
-	TRBJ2-4	-	13	TRBV2	CASNRVAKNIQYF	TGTGCCAGCAATCGAGTAGCCAAAAACATTCAGTACTTC
TRBD1	TRBJ2-6	-	16	TRBV4-2	CASSQRTGSGANVLTF	TGTGCCAGCAGCCAGCGGACAGGGAGTGGGGCCAACGTCCTGACTTTC
TRBD2	TRBJ2-7	few	16	TRBV6-6	CASSYRVSGRADEQYF	TGTGCCAGCAGTTACCGAGTTAGCGGGAGGGCTGACGAGCAGTACTTC
-	TRBJ2-3	-	14	TRBV6-5	CASIDGRPTDTQYF	TGTGCCAGCATAGACGGGAGACCCACAGATACGCAGTATTTT
-	TRBJ2-5	-	17	TRBV15	CATSRGAGGGSQETQYF	TGTGCCACCAGCAGGGGGGCCGGCGGGGGATCGCAAGAGACCCAGTACTTC
-	TRBJ1-3	-	14	TRBV27	CASSPLFAGNTIYF	TGTGCCAGCAGCCCCCTATTCGCTGGAAACACCATATATTTT
TRBD1	TRBJ2-7	-	14	TRBV28	CASSLGQGKYEQYF	TGTGCCAGCAGTCTCGGACAGGGGAAGTACGAGCAGTACTTC
-	TRBJ2-3	-	15	TRBV5-4	CASSLGGGPTDTQYF	TGTGCCAGCAGCTTAGGGGGGGGCCCCACAGATACGCAGTATTTT
TRBD1	TRBJ2-7	-	16	TRBV6-5	CASSYSVGQGPNEQYF	TGTGCCAGCAGTTACTCGGTGGGACAGGGTCCTAACGAGCAGTACTTC
-	TRBJ1-2	-	15	TRBV28	CASSLRSRVEWGYTF	TGTGCCAGCAGTTTAAGGTCCAGGGTAGAATGGGGCTACACCTTC
TRBD2	TRBJ2-5	-	15	TRBV14	CASRPAGMTQETQYF	TGTGCCAGCAGGCCAGCGGGGATGACCCAAGAGACCCAGTACTTC
-	TRBJ1-1	-	16	TRBV21-1	CASSKRGGRSNTEAFF	TGTGCCAGCAGCAAAAGAGGCGGAAGATCGAACACTGAAGCTTTCTTT
TRBD2	TRBJ2-7	-	18	TRBV9	CASILKLHFSGSRHEQYF	TGTGCCAGCATCCTGAAGCTCCATTTTAGCGGGAGTCGACACGAGCAGTACTTC
TRBD2	TRBJ2-5	-	19	TRBV4-2	CASSPVGGRAGSGQETQYF	TGTGCCAGCAGCCCGGTGGGCGGGAGGGCGGGGTCGGGGCAAGAGACCCAGTACTTC
TRBD1	TRBJ1-5	-	15	TRBV5-8	CASSTRDSFDQPQHF	TGTGCCAGCAGCACCAGGGACAGTTTTGATCAGCCCCAGCATTTT
-	TRBJ1-6	-	13	TRBV5-6	CASTAGDNSPLHF	TGTGCCAGCACGGCGGGGGATAATTCACCCCTCCACTTT
-	TRBJ1-2	-	16	TRBV11-3	CASSFAGTGVDYGYTF	TGTGCCAGCAGCTTCGCCGGGACGGGGGTAGACTATGGCTACACCTTC
-	TRBJ1-5	-	15	TRBV6-5	CASSYSRAFNQPQHF	TGTGCCAGCAGTTACTCGAGAGCGTTCAATCAGCCCCAGCATTTT
-	TRBJ1-5	few	14	TRBV5-1	CASSFTTGDQPQHF	TGCGCCAGCAGCTTCACGACAGGAGATCAGCCCCAGCATTTT
TRBD2	TRBJ2-1	-	14	TRBV6-5	CATKGSGGAPEQFF	TGTGCCACCAAGGGGAGCGGGGGGGCCCCTGAGCAGTTCTTC
-	TRBJ1-2	-	13	TRBV6-6	CASRIDRNYGYTF	TGTGCCAGCAGAATAGACAGAAACTATGGCTACACCTTC
-	TRBJ2-5	-	14	TRBV28	CASRGSGGQETQYF	TGTGCCAGCAGAGGATCCGGGGGCCAAGAGACCCAGTACTTC
TRBD2	TRBJ2-3	few	15	TRBV2	CASSERGGRTDTQYF	TGTGCCAGCAGTGAGCGGGGGGGCCGCACAGATACGCAGTATTTT
TRBD1	TRBJ2-2	-	14	TRBV30	CAWKGQSNTGELFF	TGTGCCTGGAAGGGACAGTCTAACACCGGGGAGCTGTTTTTT